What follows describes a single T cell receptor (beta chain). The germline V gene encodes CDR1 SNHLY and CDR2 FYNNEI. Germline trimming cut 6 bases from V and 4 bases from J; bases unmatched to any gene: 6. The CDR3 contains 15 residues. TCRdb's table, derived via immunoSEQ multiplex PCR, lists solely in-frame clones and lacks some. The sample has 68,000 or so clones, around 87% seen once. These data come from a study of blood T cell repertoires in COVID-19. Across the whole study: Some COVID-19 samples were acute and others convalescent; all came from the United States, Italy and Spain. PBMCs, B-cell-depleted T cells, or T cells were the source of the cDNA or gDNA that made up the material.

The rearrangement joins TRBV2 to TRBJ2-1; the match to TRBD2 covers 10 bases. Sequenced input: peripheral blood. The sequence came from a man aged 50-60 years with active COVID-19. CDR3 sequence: CASSARTSGYNEQFF. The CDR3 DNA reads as TGTGCCAGCAGCGCCAGGACTAGCGGATACAATGAGCAGTTCTTC.